A few counts support the clone carrying this TCR beta chain. The record originates from a study of blood T cell repertoires in COVID-19. On the study more broadly: Material from acute and convalescent COVID-19 was sourced from the United States, Italy and Spain. PBMCs, B-cell-depleted T cells, or T cells were the source of the cDNA or gDNA that made up the material.

Using immunoSEQ multiplex PCR, the repertoire was profiled, and TCRdb retains in-frame clones only, with some absent. Of about 150,000 clones in the sample, about 80% were seen once. The germline V and J ends were trimmed by 6 bases and 5 bases, with 11 bases remaining between them. Germline values: CDR1 SGHAT, CDR2 FQNNGV. CDR3 size: 13 residues. The TCR sequence derives from a man aged 50 to 60 who had recovered from COVID-19. This chain links TRBV11-2 with TRBJ1-5; D gene uncertain. Sequencing used PBMCs or T cells enriched from blood (not recorded which). CDR3 amino acids: CASSLNRDQPQHF. CDR3 in DNA: TGTGCCAGCAGTTTAAACAGAGATCAGCCCCAGCATTTT.